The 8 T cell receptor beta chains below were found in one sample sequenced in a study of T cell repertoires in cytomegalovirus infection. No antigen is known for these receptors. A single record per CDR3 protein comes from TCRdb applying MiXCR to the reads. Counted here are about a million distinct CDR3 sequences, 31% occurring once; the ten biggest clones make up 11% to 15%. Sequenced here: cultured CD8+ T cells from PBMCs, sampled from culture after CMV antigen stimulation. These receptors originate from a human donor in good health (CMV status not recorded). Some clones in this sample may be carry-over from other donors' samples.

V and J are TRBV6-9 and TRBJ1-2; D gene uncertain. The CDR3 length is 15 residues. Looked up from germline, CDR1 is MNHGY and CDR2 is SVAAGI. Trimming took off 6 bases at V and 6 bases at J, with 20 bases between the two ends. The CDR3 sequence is CASSPIGGPTNGYTF. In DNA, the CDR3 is TGTGCCAGCAGCCCCATAGGAGGGCCTACGAATGGCTACACCTTC.

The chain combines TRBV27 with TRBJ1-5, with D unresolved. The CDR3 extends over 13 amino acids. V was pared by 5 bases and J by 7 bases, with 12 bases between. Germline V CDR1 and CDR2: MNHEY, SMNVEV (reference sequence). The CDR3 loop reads CASSTGQTQPQHF. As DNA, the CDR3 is TGTGCCAGCAGTACTGGCCAGACACAGCCCCAGCATTTT.

Here the CDR3 reads CASSPRDQGYGYTF. CDR3 nucleotides: TGTGCCAGCAGCCCTCGGGATCAGGGCTATGGCTACACCTTC. The chain employs TRBV7-9 and TRBJ1-2; a possible D gene is TRBD1 (5 bases). The germline V gene has CDR1 SEHNR and CDR2 FQNEAQ (reference sequence). V was shortened by 5 bases and J by 4 bases, with 14 bases between the two germline ends. This CDR3 has 14 residues.

Here the CDR3 reads CASSLTSGGGDEQFF. In nucleotides, the CDR3 is TGTGCCAGCAGCTTGACTAGCGGGGGGGGCGATGAGCAGTTCTTC. The rearrangement uses TRBV7-3 and TRBJ2-1; 14 nucleotides line up with TRBD2. Germline V lookup: CDR1 SGHTA, CDR2 FQGTGA. The CDR3 extends over 15 amino acids. Trimming cost V 3 bases and J 8 bases; bases outside gene matches: 3.

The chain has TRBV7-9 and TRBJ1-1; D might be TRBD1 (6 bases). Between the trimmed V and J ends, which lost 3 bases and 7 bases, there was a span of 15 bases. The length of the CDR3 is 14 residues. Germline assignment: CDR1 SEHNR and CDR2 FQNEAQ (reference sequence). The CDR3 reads CASSFSGDYNEAFF. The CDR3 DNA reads TGTGCCAGCAGCTTCTCAGGGGATTATAATGAAGCTTTCTTT.

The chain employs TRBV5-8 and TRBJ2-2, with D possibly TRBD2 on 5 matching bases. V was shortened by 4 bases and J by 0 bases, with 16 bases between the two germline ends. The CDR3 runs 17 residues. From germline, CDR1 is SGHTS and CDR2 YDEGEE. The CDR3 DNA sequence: TGTGCCAGCAGCCCCCCCGTTAGGGAGCCGAACACCGGGGAGCTGTTTTTT. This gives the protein CASSPPVREPNTGELFF. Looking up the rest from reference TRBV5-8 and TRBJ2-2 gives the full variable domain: EAGVTQSPTHLIKTRGQQATLRCSPISGHTSVYWYQQALGLGLQFLLWYDEGEERNRGNFPPRFSGRQFPNYSSELNVNALELEDSALYLCASSPPVREPNTGELFFGEGSRLTVL.

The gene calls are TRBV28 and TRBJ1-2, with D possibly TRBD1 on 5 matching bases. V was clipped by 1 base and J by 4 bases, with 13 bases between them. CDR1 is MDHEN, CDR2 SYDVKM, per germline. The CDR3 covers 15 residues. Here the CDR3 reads CASSLSVGDGYGYTF. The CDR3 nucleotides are TGTGCCAGCAGTTTATCGGTTGGGGACGGCTATGGCTACACCTTC.

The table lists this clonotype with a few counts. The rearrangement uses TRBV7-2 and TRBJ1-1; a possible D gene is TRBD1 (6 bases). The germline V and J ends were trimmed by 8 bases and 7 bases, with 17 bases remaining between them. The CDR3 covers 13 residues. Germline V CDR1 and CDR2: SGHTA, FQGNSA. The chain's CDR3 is CASCPTVGGEAFF. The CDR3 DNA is TGTGCCAGCTGCCCAACAGTAGGGGGTGAAGCTTTCTTT.